The source of this T cell receptor (beta chain) is a study of CD8+CD57+ T cells in acquired aplastic anemia. About the study: The DNA of sorted CD4+ and CD8+ cells averaged 3.2 ug.

Germline-derived CDR1 and CDR2 are MNHNS and SASEGT. CDR3 size: 13 residues. Deletions cut 10 bases from V and 0 bases from J, with 12 bases between. Template material for TCR beta VDJ and CDR3 profiling consisted of genomic DNA. TCRdb processed the reads anew with MiXCR; each CDR3 protein has one entry. The sample lists approximately 160,000 distinct CDR3 sequences, around 47% seen once, with about 2.9% in the top ten. The table lists this clonotype with many counts. The antigen is undetermined. Study outcomes and limitations: Patients had approximately 29 CD8+ CDR3 sequences in common with controls (the shared set).

An expansion of CD8+CD57+ cells by flow cytometry had been shown in patients chosen for sequencing. Patients, without exception, had severe acquired aplastic anemia. Blood was sampled before the patients had received any therapy. Sequencing was performed on sorted CD4+, CD8+, or CD8+CD57+ T cells (not recorded which) from PBMCs. This receptor was identified in a human donor with aplastic anemia. The rearrangement uses TRBV6-1 and TRBJ1-1; D gene unclear. The CDR3: CATSKGMNTEAFF. The CDR3 DNA reads as TGTGCCACCAGCAAAGGTATGAACACTGAAGCTTTCTTT.